This TCR beta chain was sequenced for a study of T cell responses to AZD1222 COVID-19 vaccine. Findings and limits, study-wide: Spike-specific TCR breadth and depth went up after people got two AZD1222 doses. Regions 160-218 and 743-854 dominated among vaccine-associated CD4 TCRs spanning spike. Sampled repertoires all dated from after the peak T cell response.

CDR1 and CDR2 from the germline V gene are SNHLY and FYNNEI. This CDR3 has 13 residues. V lost 6 bases, J lost 5 bases, and 3 bases stayed unmatched. Assay used: immunoSEQ multiplex PCR; TCRdb lists only in-frame clones, some missing. The sample holds hundreds of thousands of clones, around 92% seen once. Details on this clone: Its specificity is not known.

The V gene is TRBV2, the J gene TRBJ2-5, with 10 bases fitting TRBD1. This TCR came from an adult who received the AZD1222 COVID-19 vaccine. Sequencing was performed on peripheral blood, taken 28 days after the second AZD1222 dose. The CDR3 loop is CASRDRGPETQYF. CDR3 in DNA: TGTGCCAGCAGAGACAGGGGGCCTGAGACCCAGTACTTC.